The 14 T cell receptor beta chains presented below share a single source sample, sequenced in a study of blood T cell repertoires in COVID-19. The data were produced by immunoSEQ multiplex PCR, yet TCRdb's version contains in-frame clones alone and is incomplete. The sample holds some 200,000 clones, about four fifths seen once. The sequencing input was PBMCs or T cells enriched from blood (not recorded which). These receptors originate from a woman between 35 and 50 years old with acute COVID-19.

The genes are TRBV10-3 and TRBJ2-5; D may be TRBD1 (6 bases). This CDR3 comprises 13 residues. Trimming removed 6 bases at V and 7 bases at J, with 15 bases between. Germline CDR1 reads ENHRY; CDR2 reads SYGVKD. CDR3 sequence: CAIRGELGGTQYF. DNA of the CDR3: TGTGCCATCAGAGGAGAGCTAGGGGGGACCCAGTACTTC.

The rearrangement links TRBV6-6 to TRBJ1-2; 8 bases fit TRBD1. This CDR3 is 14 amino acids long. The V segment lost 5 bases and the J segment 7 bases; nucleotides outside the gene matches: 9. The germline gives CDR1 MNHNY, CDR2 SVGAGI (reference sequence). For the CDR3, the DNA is TGTGCCAGCAGTACACGGACAGGGTCCCTTGGCTACACCTTC. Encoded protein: CASSTRTGSLGYTF.

This CDR3 reads CASSLASGRGRLNEQFF. DNA of the CDR3: TGCGCCAGCAGCTTGGCTAGCGGGAGGGGTAGGTTAAATGAGCAGTTCTTC. J is TRBJ2-1 and V is TRBV5-1, with 12 positions matching TRBD2. The J segment lost 7 bases and the V segment lost 0 bases, leaving 8 bases of the junction unmatched. CDR1 SGHRS and CDR2 YFSETQ come from the germline V gene. The CDR3 consists of 17 residues.

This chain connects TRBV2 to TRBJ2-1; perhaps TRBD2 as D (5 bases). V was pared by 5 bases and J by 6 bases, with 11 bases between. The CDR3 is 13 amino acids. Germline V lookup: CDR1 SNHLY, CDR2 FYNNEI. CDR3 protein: CASSLLGPNEQFF. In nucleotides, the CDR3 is TGTGCCAGCAGTTTACTAGGCCCCAATGAGCAGTTCTTC.

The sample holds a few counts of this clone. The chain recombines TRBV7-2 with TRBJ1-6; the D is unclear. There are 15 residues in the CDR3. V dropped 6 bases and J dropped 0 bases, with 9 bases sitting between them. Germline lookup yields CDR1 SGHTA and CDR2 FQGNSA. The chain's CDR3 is CASSQARSYNSPLHF. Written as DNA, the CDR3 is TGTGCCAGCAGTCAAGCTCGCTCCTATAATTCACCCCTCCACTTT.

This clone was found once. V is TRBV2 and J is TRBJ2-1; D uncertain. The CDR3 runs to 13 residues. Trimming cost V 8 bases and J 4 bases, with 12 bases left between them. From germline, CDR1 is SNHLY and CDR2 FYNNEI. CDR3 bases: TGTGCCAGCGGTTTAGCTTCTTACAATGAGCAGTTCTTC. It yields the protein CASGLASYNEQFF.

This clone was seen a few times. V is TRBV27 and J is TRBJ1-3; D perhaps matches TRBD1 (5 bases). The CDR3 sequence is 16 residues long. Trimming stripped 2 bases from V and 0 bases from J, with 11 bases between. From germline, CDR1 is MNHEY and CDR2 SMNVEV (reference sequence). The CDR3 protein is CASSLNGATSGNTIYF. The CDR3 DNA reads TGTGCCAGCAGTTTAAATGGGGCGACCTCTGGAAACACCATATATTTT.

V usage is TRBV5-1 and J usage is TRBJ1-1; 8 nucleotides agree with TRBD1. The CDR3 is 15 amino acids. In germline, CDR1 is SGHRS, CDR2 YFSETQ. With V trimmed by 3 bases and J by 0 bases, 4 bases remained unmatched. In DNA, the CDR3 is TGCGCCAGCAGCTCCAGGGGGCGCCTGAACACTGAAGCTTTCTTT. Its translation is CASSSRGRLNTEAFF.

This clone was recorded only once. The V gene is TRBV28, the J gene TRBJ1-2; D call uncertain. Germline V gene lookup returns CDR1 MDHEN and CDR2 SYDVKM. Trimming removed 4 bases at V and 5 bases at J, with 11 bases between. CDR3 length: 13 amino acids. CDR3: CASSSPSEYGYTF. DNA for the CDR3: TGTGCCAGCAGTTCCCCCTCTGAGTATGGCTACACCTTC.

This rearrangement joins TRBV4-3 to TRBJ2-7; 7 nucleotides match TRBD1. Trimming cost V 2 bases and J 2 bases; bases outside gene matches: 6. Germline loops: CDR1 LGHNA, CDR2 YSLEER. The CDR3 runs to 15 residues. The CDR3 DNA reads TGCGCCAGCAGCCAATCTCCCGGGACAGCCTACGAGCAGTACTTC. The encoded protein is CASSQSPGTAYEQYF.

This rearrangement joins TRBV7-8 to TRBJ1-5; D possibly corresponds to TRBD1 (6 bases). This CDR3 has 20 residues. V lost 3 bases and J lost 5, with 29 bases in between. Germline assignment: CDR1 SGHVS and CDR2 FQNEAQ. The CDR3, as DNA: TGTGCCAGCAGCTTTGCGATTGCCCCTTACGGTGTGGCAGGGGATCAGCCCCAGCATTTT. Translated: CASSFAIAPYGVAGDQPQHF.

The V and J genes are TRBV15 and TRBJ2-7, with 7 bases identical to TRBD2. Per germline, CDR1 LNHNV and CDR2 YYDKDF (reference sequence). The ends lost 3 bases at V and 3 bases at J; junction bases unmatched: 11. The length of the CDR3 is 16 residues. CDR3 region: CATSRIGRGTLYEQYF. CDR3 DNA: TGTGCCACCAGCAGGATTGGGCGGGGGACCCTCTACGAGCAGTACTTC. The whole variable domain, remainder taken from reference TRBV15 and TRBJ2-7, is DAMVIQNPRYQVTQFGKPVTLSCSQTLNHNVMYWYQQKSSQAPKLLFHYYDKDFNNEADTPDNFQSRRPNTSFCFLDIRSPGLGDTAMYLCATSRIGRGTLYEQYFGPGTRLTVT.

The CDR3 DNA sequence: TGTGCCAGCAGCTCAGAAATGACTAGCGGGGGGACCTACGAGCAGTACTTC. Translation gives CASSSEMTSGGTYEQYF. V usage is TRBV9 and J usage is TRBJ2-7; 13 positions match TRBD2. CDR3 size: 17 residues. Unmatched junction bases numbered 9, after V lost 4 bases and J lost 2 bases. Germline lookup yields CDR1 SGDLS and CDR2 YYNGEE.

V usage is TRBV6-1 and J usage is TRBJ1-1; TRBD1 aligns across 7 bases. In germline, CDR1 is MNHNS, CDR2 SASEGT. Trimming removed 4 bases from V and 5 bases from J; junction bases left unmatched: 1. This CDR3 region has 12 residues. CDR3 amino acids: CASSGRGTEAFF. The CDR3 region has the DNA TGTGCCAGCAGTGGCAGGGGGACTGAAGCTTTCTTT.